This T cell receptor (beta chain) was recorded in a study of blood T cell repertoires in COVID-19. About the research overall: Acute and convalescent COVID-19 specimens originated in the United States, Italy and Spain. Nucleic acid was either cDNA or gDNA, and it came from T cells, B-cell-depleted T cells, or PBMCs.

Authors' analysis steps: Nucleated cell counts were estimated from reference gene primer amplification. Sequencing was performed with immunoSEQ multiplex PCR; in TCRdb, only in-frame clones are kept and a portion is missing. From that table come the V and J calls and clone size; the DNA was used to work out D and trimming. The sample has about 210,000 clones, 60% to 85% seen once; the top ten hold 7% to 8.5%. Trimming left V 4 bases short and J 0 bases short, with 9 bases between. The CDR3 totals 14 residues. Per germline, CDR1 SGHNT and CDR2 YYREEE (reference sequence). Material for sequencing was peripheral blood. The source is a woman in her 70s with acute or convalescent COVID-19. This sequence joins TRBV5-4 and TRBJ2-3; D is unclear. The CDR3 sequence is CASSLAKSTDTQYF. In nucleotides, the CDR3 is TGTGCCAGCAGCCTTGCGAAAAGCACAGATACGCAGTATTTT.